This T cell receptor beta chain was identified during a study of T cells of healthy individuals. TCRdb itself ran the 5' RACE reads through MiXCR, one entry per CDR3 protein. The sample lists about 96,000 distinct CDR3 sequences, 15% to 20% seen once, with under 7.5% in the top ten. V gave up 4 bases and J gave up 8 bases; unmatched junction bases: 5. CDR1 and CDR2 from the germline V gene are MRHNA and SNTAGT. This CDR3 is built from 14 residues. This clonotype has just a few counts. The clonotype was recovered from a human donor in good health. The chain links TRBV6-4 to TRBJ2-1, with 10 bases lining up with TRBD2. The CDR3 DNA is TGTGCCAGCAGTGCACTAGCGGGACAATATGAGCAGTTCTTC. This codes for CASSALAGQYEQFF.